Described below is a single T cell receptor (beta chain) sequence and its context. Its antigen is undetermined. The data were obtained in a study of T cell responses to AZD1222 COVID-19 vaccine. Study summary: Timing groups of about 4 and about 12 weeks for second doses were pooled. Findings and caveats of the study: CD4 TCRs associated with vaccination spanned spike, dominating at 160-218 and 743-854. Among the donors, most were white British and more were female, and clonal diversity was possibly underestimated. No day 14 peak samples; only post-peak repertoires were characterized.

The protocol was immunoSEQ multiplex PCR, while the TCRdb copy is restricted to in-frame clones and leaves out a portion. The data contain some 160,000 clones, about 90% of them singletons. Germline CDR1 reads LGHNA; CDR2 reads YSLEER. The germline V and J ends were trimmed by 0 bases and 1 base, with 16 bases remaining between them. This CDR3 has 17 amino acids. This chain connects TRBV4-3 to TRBJ2-7; D perhaps matches TRBD1 (5 bases). The material sequenced was peripheral blood, taken on day 0 of AZD1222 vaccination. The origin of this receptor is an adult in good health. In nucleotides, the CDR3 is TGCGCCAGCAGCCAAGATGTGGGTACAGGACCTTCCTACGAGCAGTACTTC. It translates to CASSQDVGTGPSYEQYF.